This T cell receptor (beta chain) was retrieved from a study of T cells in Graves' hyperthyroidism and ophthalmopathy. On the study more broadly: Peripheral blood draws took place at initial diagnosis, ahead of any treatment.

Pregnant or lactating patients were excluded, as were those with uncontrolled infection or other autoimmune disease. Orbital computed tomography, thyroid ultrasound, serum thyroxine and TRAb, and clinical symptoms together informed the diagnoses. The PBMCs were sourced from fresh peripheral blood (less than 11 ml). CDR3 length: 15 amino acids. Trimming pared 7 bases from V and 6 bases from J, leaving 18 bases between. The germline V gene has CDR1 LNHDA and CDR2 SQIVND (reference sequence). Amplified TCR beta CDR3 regions derived from RNA transcripts. A first-round RT-PCR of the TCR CDR3 used the HTBI primer set. TCRdb called the multiplex PCR reads again in MiXCR, with one record for every CDR3 protein. The sample includes about 300,000 distinct CDR3 sequences, approximately 15% of them seen just once.

Material for sequencing was blood. This receptor was taken from a woman between 40 and 55 years old with Graves' hyperthyroidism. The V gene is TRBV19, the J gene TRBJ2-2; tentative D call: TRBD2 (5 bases). The CDR3 nucleotides read TGTGCCAGTACCGGCACGGGGTATCAGGCCGGGGAGCTGTTTTTT. Translation: CASTGTGYQAGELFF.